These T cell receptor beta chains were read from a single sample in a study of blood T cell repertoires in COVID-19. Libraries were prepared by immunoSEQ multiplex PCR; TCRdb keeps only in-frame clonotypes and omits some of them. Of 62,000 or so clones listed, roughly 89% are singletons. The material sequenced was peripheral blood. These receptors came from a man aged 50 to 60 with active COVID-19. CDR3s include the opening cysteine and the closing phenylalanine or tryptophan. Each record gives: clone size, J gene, D gene, V gene, CDR3 protein, CDR3 DNA. D genes are given only for firm matches. Where a row states a size, it is once, few, many or the class of an expanded clone; other rows omit it.

clone size: NA; J gene: TRBJ2-7; D gene: TRBD2; V gene: TRBV7-2; CDR3 protein: CASSPEGPGGYEQYF; CDR3 DNA: TGTGCCAGCAGCCCGGAGGGGCCGGGGGGCTACGAGCAGTACTTC
clone size: NA; J gene: TRBJ2-3; D gene: TRBD2; V gene: TRBV4-2; CDR3 protein: CASSQERRRGGTDTQYF; CDR3 DNA: TGTGCCAGCAGCCAAGAGCGGAGGCGGGGGGGCACAGATACGCAGTATTTT
clone size: NA; J gene: TRBJ2-3; D gene: TRBD2; V gene: TRBV7-3; CDR3 protein: CASSRLAGASWDTQYF; CDR3 DNA: TGTGCCAGCAGCCGGCTAGCGGGGGCCAGTTGGGATACGCAGTATTTT
clone size: NA; J gene: TRBJ2-1; D gene: TRBD2; V gene: TRBV7-6; CDR3 protein: CASTRASGGYNEQFF; CDR3 DNA: TGTGCCAGCACCCGGGCTAGCGGGGGGTACAATGAGCAGTTCTTC
clone size: NA; J gene: TRBJ1-1; D gene: NA; V gene: TRBV12-3/TRBV12-4; CDR3 protein: CASSWTENTEAFF; CDR3 DNA: TGTGCCAGCAGTTGGACAGAGAACACTGAAGCTTTCTTT
clone size: once; J gene: TRBJ1-2; D gene: TRBD1; V gene: TRBV7-3; CDR3 protein: CASSLTPGTGNGYTF; CDR3 DNA: TGTGCCAGCAGCTTAACTCCCGGGACAGGGAATGGCTACACCTTC
clone size: few; J gene: TRBJ2-5; D gene: TRBD1; V gene: TRBV7-9; CDR3 protein: CASSLDGTGVETQYF; CDR3 DNA: TGTGCCAGCAGCTTAGATGGGACAGGGGTCGAGACCCAGTACTTC
clone size: once; J gene: TRBJ2-2; D gene: NA; V gene: TRBV6-1; CDR3 protein: CASSEFAFWAGNTGELFF; CDR3 DNA: TGTGCCAGCAGTGAGTTCGCTTTTTGGGCGGGTAACACCGGGGAGCTGTTTTTT
clone size: NA; J gene: TRBJ1-2; D gene: NA; V gene: TRBV25-1; CDR3 protein: CASLSVLGGYTF; CDR3 DNA: TGTGCCAGCTTGAGCGTTCTTGGGGGCTACACCTTC
clone size: NA; J gene: TRBJ2-2; D gene: TRBD2; V gene: TRBV12-5; CDR3 protein: CASDLAGTGELFF; CDR3 DNA: TGTGCTAGTGACCTAGCGGGCACCGGGGAGCTGTTTTTT
clone size: NA; J gene: TRBJ2-1; D gene: TRBD1; V gene: TRBV6-5; CDR3 protein: CASSQGGQGFEQFF; CDR3 DNA: TGTGCCAGCAGTCAGGGGGGACAGGGCTTTGAGCAGTTCTTC
clone size: NA; J gene: TRBJ1-4; D gene: TRBD1; V gene: TRBV6-2/TRBV6-3; CDR3 protein: CASSYSSGQRFF; CDR3 DNA: TGTGCCAGCAGTTATTCTTCGGGACAGAGGTTTTTT
clone size: NA; J gene: TRBJ1-1; D gene: NA; V gene: TRBV27; CDR3 protein: CASSLDLGGRYTEAFF; CDR3 DNA: TGTGCCAGCAGTTTAGATCTCGGGGGGAGGTACACTGAAGCTTTCTTT
clone size: NA; J gene: TRBJ2-3; D gene: TRBD1; V gene: TRBV6-5; CDR3 protein: CASSWPGQGPDTQYF; CDR3 DNA: TGTGCCAGCAGTTGGCCGGGACAGGGGCCAGATACGCAGTATTTT
clone size: NA; J gene: TRBJ1-3; D gene: NA; V gene: TRBV28; CDR3 protein: CASQSPGGAGNTIYF; CDR3 DNA: TGTGCCAGCCAGTCTCCGGGGGGAGCTGGAAACACCATATATTTT
clone size: NA; J gene: TRBJ1-2; D gene: NA; V gene: TRBV30; CDR3 protein: CAWSHTGLGYGYTF; CDR3 DNA: TGTGCCTGGAGTCATACGGGGTTAGGCTATGGCTACACCTTC
clone size: NA; J gene: TRBJ2-2; D gene: NA; V gene: TRBV7-2; CDR3 protein: CASSPRQPNTGELFF; CDR3 DNA: TGTGCCAGCAGCCCCCGACAGCCGAACACCGGGGAGCTGTTTTTT
clone size: NA; J gene: TRBJ2-3; D gene: NA; V gene: TRBV9; CDR3 protein: CASSSIIMSRDTQYF; CDR3 DNA: TGTGCCAGCAGCTCAATAATTATGTCCCGGGATACGCAGTATTTT
clone size: few; J gene: TRBJ2-7; D gene: NA; V gene: TRBV24-1; CDR3 protein: CATSDIYSGIRYEQYF; CDR3 DNA: TGTGCCACCAGTGATATCTATTCGGGGATCCGGTACGAGCAGTACTTC
clone size: NA; J gene: TRBJ1-6; D gene: TRBD1; V gene: TRBV7-9; CDR3 protein: CASSSTQGVGNSPLHF; CDR3 DNA: TGTGCCAGCAGCTCGACACAGGGGGTGGGTAATTCACCCCTCCACTTT
clone size: NA; J gene: TRBJ1-3; D gene: TRBD1; V gene: TRBV6-2/TRBV6-3; CDR3 protein: CASSSKRDRGLGGNTIYF; CDR3 DNA: TGTGCCAGCAGCTCCAAGCGGGACAGGGGGCTAGGAGGAAACACCATATATTTT
clone size: NA; J gene: TRBJ2-2; D gene: NA; V gene: TRBV6-6; CDR3 protein: CASSQWRANTGELFF; CDR3 DNA: TGTGCCAGCAGTCAGTGGAGGGCGAACACCGGGGAGCTGTTTTTT
clone size: NA; J gene: TRBJ1-1; D gene: TRBD1; V gene: TRBV29-1; CDR3 protein: CSAEQGAGGDTEAFF; CDR3 DNA: TGCAGCGCGGAACAGGGGGCTGGTGGGGACACTGAAGCTTTCTTT
clone size: NA; J gene: TRBJ2-5; D gene: TRBD2; V gene: TRBV11-3; CDR3 protein: CASSPTRGQETQYF; CDR3 DNA: TGTGCCAGCAGTCCTACGCGGGGGCAAGAGACCCAGTACTTC
clone size: NA; J gene: TRBJ1-2; D gene: NA; V gene: TRBV13; CDR3 protein: CASSGRGRANYGYTF; CDR3 DNA: TGTGCCAGCAGCGGGCGGGGCCGAGCTAACTATGGCTACACCTTC
clone size: NA; J gene: TRBJ2-7; D gene: TRBD1; V gene: TRBV29-1; CDR3 protein: CSVEVGDRGFYEQYF; CDR3 DNA: TGCAGCGTTGAGGTCGGTGACAGGGGTTTTTACGAGCAGTACTTC
clone size: NA; J gene: TRBJ2-2; D gene: NA; V gene: TRBV5-1; CDR3 protein: CASRSGSDTGELFF; CDR3 DNA: TGCGCCAGCAGGAGCGGGTCAGACACCGGGGAGCTGTTTTTT